This entry concerns a single TCR beta chain. Its specificity is not known. The data stem from a study of identical twins. Findings and limits, study-wide: Cord blood's abundant beta clonotypes had fewer insertions, unlike memory repertoires. Weaker excess twin sharing was observed in beta out-of-frame sequences.

The germline V and J ends were trimmed by 2 bases and 0 bases, with 14 bases remaining between them. This CDR3 region has 17 residues. The V gene's germline CDR1 is LGHDT and CDR2 YNNKEL (reference sequence). In TCRdb, the 5' RACE reads were re-called with MiXCR into one record per CDR3 protein. This table holds 1.5 million to 2 million distinct CDR3 sequences, around 33% found once. This TCR came from a newborn girl in good health. The source material was cord blood. This sequence joins TRBV3-1 and TRBJ2-1; D possibly corresponds to TRBD1 (6 bases). This CDR3 reads CASSQIGTQRSYNEQFF. The CDR3, as DNA: TGTGCCAGCAGCCAAATAGGGACACAACGCTCCTACAATGAGCAGTTCTTC.